This TCR beta chain was recorded in a study of shared T cell receptors in the human thymus. The CDR3 sequence is 17 residues long. Germline CDR1 and CDR2: SGHNT and YENEEA. The ends were cut back, 4 bases at V and 1 base at J, with 16 bases in the middle. Repertoires were generated with immunoSEQ multiplex PCR, while TCRdb's copy carries only in-frame clones and drops some. The sample shows hundreds of thousands of clones, around 87% of them seen only once. The same data also contributed to another study, on human thymus T cells. That paper states: Apparent bias marked the V and J gene usage of thymic and blood repertoires.

Sequencing was performed on thymocytes. The receptor was isolated from a boy less than two years old with a congenital heart defect. The chain employs TRBV11-3 and TRBJ2-2; the D gene is possibly TRBD1 (5 bases). The CDR3 region has the DNA TGTGCCAGCAGCTCCGTTAACAGGACGCAGAACACCGGGGAGCTGTTTTTT. It encodes CASSSVNRTQNTGELFF.